What follows are 18 T cell receptor beta chains derived from one specimen sequenced in a study of blood T cell repertoires in COVID-19. Sequenced by immunoSEQ multiplex PCR; TCRdb stores in-frame clones only, minus some. The table lists a few hundred thousand clones, about 90% of them singletons. Material for sequencing was PBMCs or T cells enriched from blood (not recorded which). All receptors derive from a man between 25 and 39 years old who had been exposed to COVID-19.

The rearrangement joins TRBV5-4 to TRBJ2-7; TRBD1 agrees at 12 bases. J lost 7 bases, V lost 0 bases, and 5 bases had no gene match. Germline values: CDR1 SGHNT, CDR2 YYREEE (reference sequence). The CDR3 covers 15 residues. CDR3: CASSLGGTGGGEQYF. CDR3 nucleotides: TGTGCCAGCAGCTTGGGGGGGACAGGGGGCGGGGAGCAGTACTTC. Full variable domain (outside the CDR3, taken from reference TRBV5-4 and TRBJ2-7): ETGVTQSPTHLIKTRGQQVTLRCSSQSGHNTVSWYQQALGQGPQFIFQYYREEENGRGNFPPRFSGLQFPNYSSELNVNALELDDSALYLCASSLGGTGGGEQYFGPGTRLTVT.

This chain links TRBV12-3 or TRBV12-4 with TRBJ1-2, with 8 positions matching TRBD1. CDR3 size: 13 residues. The V gene end was trimmed by 6 bases and the J gene end by 6 bases; junction bases not matched to a gene: 6. CDR3 nucleotides: TGTGCCAGCAGCCAGACAGGGGCGGATGGCTACACCTTC. It encodes CASSQTGADGYTF.

This chain uses TRBV7-2 with TRBJ1-2, with D possibly TRBD1 on 5 matching bases. Germline V gives CDR1 SGHTA, CDR2 FQGNSA. The V and J ends lost 2 bases and 2 bases respectively, with 12 bases between them. This CDR3 is 15 amino acids long. CDR3 residues: CASSLWGGPNYGYTF. DNA of the CDR3: TGTGCCAGCAGCTTATGGGGGGGACCGAACTATGGCTACACCTTC.

The rearrangement uses TRBV6-1 and TRBJ2-5; TRBD2 might be the D (5 bases). The CDR3 loop spans 17 amino acids. With 3 bases removed from V and 1 base from J, the gap between germline ends came to 18 bases. From germline, CDR1 is MNHNS and CDR2 SASEGT. CDR3 DNA sequence: TGTGCCAGCAGTGATGGCTTCGTCTGGGAGAGCCAAGAGACCCAGTACTTC. Its translation is CASSDGFVWESQETQYF.

The chain has TRBV5-1 and TRBJ1-2; a weak D match, TRBD1 (5 bases). The germline V and J ends were trimmed by 4 bases and 4 bases, with 8 bases remaining between them. The CDR3 extends over 12 amino acids. Per the germline V gene, CDR1 is SGHRS and CDR2 is YFSETQ. The CDR3 bases are TGCGCCAGCAGCGGGGCCCTCTATGGCTACACCTTC. It specifies CASSGALYGYTF. Based on the CDR3 plus reference TRBV5-1 and TRBJ1-2, the full variable domain is KAGVTQTPRYLIKTRGQQVTLSCSPISGHRSVSWYQQTPGQGLQFLFEYFSETQRNKGNFPGRFSGRQFSNSRSEMNVSTLELGDSALYLCASSGALYGYTFGSGTRLTVV.

The rearrangement uses TRBV5-4 and TRBJ1-2; TRBD1 is a possible D gene (5 bases). Germline V CDR1 and CDR2: SGHNT, YYREEE (reference sequence). This CDR3 contains 16 residues. The V end was cut by 0 bases, the J end by 1 base, with 13 bases between. CDR3 protein: CASSLATGGNNYGYTF. The DNA of the CDR3 is TGTGCCAGCAGCTTGGCTACAGGTGGAAATAACTATGGCTACACCTTC.

This sequence joins TRBV5-1 and TRBJ1-3; 8 bases map to TRBD1. V lost 0 bases to trimming and J lost 4 bases; unmatched junction nucleotides: 3. Germline V CDR1 and CDR2: SGHRS, YFSETQ. The CDR3 runs 15 residues. This chain's CDR3 is CASSLGRGRGNTIYF. The CDR3 DNA sequence: TGCGCCAGCAGCTTGGGCAGGGGGCGAGGAAACACCATATATTTT. Together with reference TRBV5-1 and TRBJ1-3, the CDR3 gives the full variable domain: KAGVTQTPRYLIKTRGQQVTLSCSPISGHRSVSWYQQTPGQGLQFLFEYFSETQRNKGNFPGRFSGRQFSNSRSEMNVSTLELGDSALYLCASSLGRGRGNTIYFGEGSWLTVV.

This chain uses TRBV5-6 with TRBJ2-5; TRBD2 agrees at 10 bases. Trimming removed 2 bases from V and 7 bases from J; junction bases left unmatched: 8. Germline V gives CDR1 SGHDT, CDR2 YYEEEE. CDR3 length: 15 residues. The CDR3 is CASSFTSGDAATQYF. The CDR3 bases are TGTGCCAGCAGCTTTACTAGCGGGGACGCGGCGACCCAGTACTTC. The complete variable domain, with remaining parts taken from reference TRBV5-6 and TRBJ2-5, reads DAGVTQSPTHLIKTRGQQVTLRCSPKSGHDTVSWYQQALGQGPQFIFQYYEEEERQRGNFPDRFSGHQFPNYSSELNVNALLLGDSALYLCASSFTSGDAATQYFGPGTRLLVL.

This sequence joins TRBV7-9 and TRBJ1-1, with D perhaps matching TRBD1 (6 bases). The length of the CDR3 is 15 residues. V was pared by 3 bases and J by 0 bases, with 11 bases between. Per germline, CDR1 SEHNR and CDR2 FQNEAQ (reference sequence). CDR3 region: CASSFTGRMNTEAFF. In DNA, the CDR3 is TGTGCCAGCAGCTTCACAGGGCGTATGAACACTGAAGCTTTCTTT. Full variable domain (rest looked up from reference TRBV7-9 and TRBJ1-1): DTGVSQNPRHKITKRGQNVTFRCDPISEHNRLYWYRQTLGQGPEFLTYFQNEAQLEKSRLLSDRFSAERPKGSFSTLEIQRTEQGDSAMYLCASSFTGRMNTEAFFGQGTRLTVV.

This chain connects TRBV10-3 to TRBJ2-7; D is unresolved. The V and J ends lost 8 bases and 4 bases respectively, with 12 bases between them. This CDR3 is 12 amino acids long. In germline, CDR1 is ENHRY, CDR2 SYGVKD. This CDR3 is CAISDSPYEQYF. CDR3 DNA sequence: TGTGCCATCTCCGACTCGCCATACGAGCAGTACTTC.

Only one count was recorded for this clone. The rearrangement links TRBV7-9 to TRBJ2-4; maybe TRBD2 (5 bases). V was clipped by 4 bases and J by 0 bases, with 10 bases between them. The CDR3 sequence is 15 residues long. Germline loops: CDR1 SEHNR, CDR2 FQNEAQ (reference sequence). CDR3 region: CASSSRTQAKNIQYF. The CDR3 region has the DNA TGTGCCAGCAGCTCTCGGACTCAAGCCAAAAACATTCAGTACTTC.

The V gene is TRBV5-5, the J gene TRBJ1-6, with 8 bases lining up with TRBD1. The V gene's germline CDR1 is SGHKS and CDR2 YYEKEE (reference sequence). This CDR3 spans 14 amino acids. V gave up 4 bases and J gave up 9 bases; unmatched junction bases: 6. The chain's CDR3 is CASSTAGGSSPLHF. In nucleotides, the CDR3 is TGTGCCAGCAGCACAGCAGGGGGCTCTTCACCCCTCCACTTT.

This chain joins TRBV10-2 and TRBJ1-2; TRBD1 aligns across 12 bases. The CDR3 is made up of 15 amino acids. Germline V gene lookup returns CDR1 WSHSY and CDR2 SAAADI. V trimming: 3 bases; J trimming: 7 bases; junction bases outside the gene matches: 6. The CDR3 DNA follows: TGCGCCAGCAGTGATAGGGACAGGGGGCAGGTTGGCTACACCTTC. As protein: CASSDRDRGQVGYTF.

The chain links TRBV7-2 to TRBJ1-2; D gene unclear. Per the germline V gene, CDR1 is SGHTA and CDR2 is FQGNSA. V was cut by 1 base and J by 4 bases, with 13 bases left in between. This CDR3 is 15 amino acids long. The CDR3 coding sequence is TGTGCCAGCAGCTTAGTGGCGGCCCCCCGCTATGGCTACACCTTC. It is translated as CASSLVAAPRYGYTF.

The chain couples TRBV19 to TRBJ2-1, with D perhaps matching TRBD2 (6 bases). With 5 bases removed from V and 5 bases from J, the gap between germline ends came to 16 bases. The CDR3 is made up of 15 amino acids. Germline CDR1 reads LNHDA; CDR2 reads SQIVND (reference sequence). The CDR3 DNA follows: TGTGCCAGTAGTTCACCCGGGACTTCGGACAATGAGCAGTTCTTC. This sequence encodes CASSSPGTSDNEQFF.

This chain's CDR3 is CASSPGQGRREQYF. The DNA of the CDR3 is TGCGCCAGCAGCCCGGGACAGGGAAGACGCGAGCAGTACTTC. The chain couples TRBV5-1 to TRBJ2-7; 9 nucleotides line up with TRBD1. Germline V gene lookup returns CDR1 SGHRS and CDR2 YFSETQ. With V trimmed by 4 bases and J by 6 bases, 8 bases remained unmatched. This CDR3 is 14 amino acids long.

The J gene is TRBJ2-1, the V gene TRBV9; TRBD1 matches at 10 bases. Germline V CDR1 and CDR2: SGDLS, YYNGEE. The length of the CDR3 is 14 residues. The trim removed 4 bases at V and 7 bases at J, leaving 5 bases unmatched. In nucleotides, the CDR3 is TGTGCCAGCAGCACCAGGACAGGGGGAAATGAGCAGTTCTTC. Amino acids: CASSTRTGGNEQFF.

This clone has just one count. V is TRBV9 and J is TRBJ1-1; D not certain. The CDR3 sequence is 13 residues long. Deletions cut 2 bases from V and 2 bases from J, with 7 bases between. Germline V gene data show CDR1 as SGDLS and CDR2 as YYNGEE. CDR3 region: CASSVAANTEAFF. CDR3 bases: TGTGCCAGCAGCGTGGCGGCTAACACTGAAGCTTTCTTT.